The entry that follows covers one TCR beta chain sequence. The target antigen is unknown. The CDR3 goes on 3 residues after the read ends, and that part is filled in from the germline J gene. All participants had a single incident cervical HPV16 infection, and prevalent HPV16 infections were excluded. Using immunoSEQ multiplex PCR, the repertoire was profiled, and TCRdb retains in-frame clones only, with some absent. In total, the table holds more than 30,000 clones. The sample is drawn from a study of T cells in women clearing cervical HPV infection. Study-level background: Blood came at first lesion visit for cases, post-clearance for controls.

V lost 0 bases to trimming and J lost 0 bases, with 19 bases between them. CDR1 is SGHRS and CDR2 is YFSETQ in the germline V gene. The CDR3 extends over 20 amino acids. Overall study results and limits: TRBV6-7 relative abundance averaged approximately 0.11% in cases and 0.15% to 0.2% in controls.

The sample comprised blood buffy coat. The V gene is TRBV5-1, the J gene TRBJ2-6, with D perhaps TRBD1 (8 bases). The TCR was taken from a woman between 18 and 70 years old with a cervical HPV16 infection that either progressed to CIN3+ or cleared (not recorded which). CDR3 amino acids: CASSLVGGGQASSGANVLTF. The CDR3 bases that were read are TGCGCCAGCAGCTTGGTAGGGGGGGGACAGGCCAGCTCTGGGGCCAACGTC.